Presented here are 32 T cell receptor beta chains from one specimen sequenced in a study of post-analysis software for immune sequencing data. Regarding the study as a whole: Relative to controls, patients had a handful of TRBV segments at higher frequency, with TRBV5-6, TRBV5-1 and TRBV20-1 among these.

Prepared TCR beta cDNA libraries contained unique molecular identifiers. TCRdb re-derived calls from the PCR reads in MiXCR, one entry per CDR3 protein. The data hold roughly 570,000 distinct CDR3 sequences, with around 31% observed a single time. These receptors' antigens are unknown. Sequenced material: blood. The source is a girl aged 2-17 years with multiple sclerosis.

The chain recombines TRBV7-8 with TRBJ2-7; 9 bases are shared with TRBD2. The CDR3 is 15 amino acids. V dropped 1 base and J dropped 3; count of bases not matched to a gene: 4. Germline lookup yields CDR1 SGHVS and CDR2 FQNEAQ. In DNA form, the CDR3 reads TGTGCCAGCAGCTTAGGGGCTAGCGGGAACTACGAGCAGTACTTC. Translating it yields CASSLGASGNYEQYF.

This chain joins TRBV11-2 and TRBJ2-1; TRBD1 agrees at 9 bases. The CDR3 has 15 residues. V lost 6 bases, J lost 4 bases, and 7 bases stayed unmatched. Germline lookup yields CDR1 SGHAT and CDR2 FQNNGV. The CDR3 bases are TGTGCCAGCAGAACCGGGACAGGGAAGTACAATGAGCAGTTCTTC. Protein: CASRTGTGKYNEQFF.

The chain uses TRBV9 and TRBJ1-3; no clear D. From germline, CDR1 is SGDLS and CDR2 YYNGEE. This CDR3 is built from 17 residues. Trimming left V 0 bases short and J 2 bases short, with 15 bases between. This CDR3 reads CASSVVSGDFTGNTIYF. The DNA for the CDR3 is TGTGCCAGCAGCGTAGTGAGCGGAGATTTCACTGGAAACACCATATATTTT.

Comments on this clonotype: The junction differs from germline at one of its ends, possibly a read error. The rearrangement uses TRBV7-6 and TRBJ2-7; D might be TRBD1 (5 bases). The end of the DNA fits TRBJ2-5 better, so the J call may be wrong. The CDR3 loop spans 15 amino acids. In germline, CDR1 is SGHVS, CDR2 FNYEAQ. The CDR3 reads CASSRMTAYQGTQYF. For the CDR3, the DNA is TGTGCCAGCAGCCGCATGACAGCGTACCAAGGGACCCAGTACTTC.

This clonotype occurred a few times. The chain recombines TRBV9 with TRBJ2-1; possible D gene TRBD1, 6 bases. The germline gives CDR1 SGDLS, CDR2 YYNGEE. V was shortened by 1 base and J by 9 bases, with 11 bases between the two germline ends. CDR3 length: 13 residues. The CDR3 region is CASSVPGAVEQFF. CDR3 DNA: TGTGCCAGCAGCGTACCAGGGGCTGTTGAGCAGTTCTTC.

The chain is built from TRBV6-5 and TRBJ2-3, with a tentative D call TRBD1 (5 bases). V lost 8 bases and J 1 base, leaving 7 bases between the germline ends. Per germline, CDR1 MNHEY and CDR2 SVGAGI. The CDR3 covers 12 residues. CDR3 residues: CASGAGTDTQYF. CDR3 nucleotides: TGTGCCAGCGGGGCCGGCACAGATACGCAGTATTTT.

This clonotype was recorded a few times. The chain combines TRBV27 with TRBJ1-1; D ambiguous. The V gene's germline CDR1 is MNHEY and CDR2 SMNVEV (reference sequence). The germline V and J ends were trimmed by 2 bases and 3 bases, with 10 bases remaining between them. The length of the CDR3 is 14 residues. The CDR3 bases are TGTGCCAGCAGTTTACTCAGTAGCGACACTGAAGCTTTCTTT. It specifies CASSLLSSDTEAFF.

This sequence joins TRBV6-2 or TRBV6-3 and TRBJ2-5; 9 bases fit TRBD2. Germline CDR1 reads MNHEY; CDR2 reads SVGEGT. Trimming at V came to 8 bases and at J to 5 bases, leaving 12 bases not matched to a gene. The length of the CDR3 is 15 residues. CDR3 bases: TGTGCCAGCCGCTCACCCGGAGCGGGGGGTGAGACCCAGTACTTC. Translation gives CASRSPGAGGETQYF.

This clonotype occurred a few times. V and J are TRBV7-2 and TRBJ2-7, with 7 bases lining up with TRBD1. Trimming at V came to 5 bases and at J to 6 bases, leaving 13 bases not matched to a gene. The CDR3 contains 15 residues. Germline V lookup: CDR1 SGHTA, CDR2 FQGNSA. CDR3 bases: TGTGCCAGCAGCCCCTACGACAGAGGGGGCCTCGAGCAGTACTTC. Amino acid sequence: CASSPYDRGGLEQYF.

The chain is built from TRBV20-1 and TRBJ2-5; no firm D call. The CDR3 sequence is 11 residues long. In germline, CDR1 is DFQATT, CDR2 SNEGSKA (reference sequence). The CDR3 DNA is TGCACCGCTCGGGCTGGAGAGACCCAGTACTTC. It specifies CTARAGETQYF.

The chain recombines TRBV7-2 with TRBJ2-1, with D possibly matching TRBD1 (6 bases). The germline V and J ends were trimmed by 3 bases and 10 bases, with 10 bases remaining between them. Germline V gene sequence: CDR1 SGHTA, CDR2 FQGNSA. This CDR3 spans 12 amino acids. CDR3 in amino acids: CASSLGAWEQFF. In DNA form, the CDR3 reads TGTGCCAGCAGCTTGGGGGCCTGGGAGCAGTTCTTC.

This clonotype was found a few times. V gene TRBV18 combines with J gene TRBJ2-5; TRBD1 might be the D (5 bases). This CDR3 comprises 13 residues. The ends were cut back, 2 bases at V and 5 bases at J, with 9 bases in the middle. Germline loops: CDR1 KGHSH, CDR2 LQKENI. The CDR3 loop is CASSPVGPETQYF. CDR3 in DNA: TGTGCCAGCTCACCAGTGGGGCCGGAGACCCAGTACTTC.

CDR3 sequence: CASSYFASQGQETQYF. The CDR3 DNA follows: TGTGCCAGCAGTTACTTCGCCTCACAGGGGCAAGAGACCCAGTACTTC. The chain joins TRBV6-5 to TRBJ2-5, with 7 bases aligning to TRBD1. CDR1 and CDR2 from the germline V gene are MNHEY and SVGAGI. The CDR3 runs to 16 residues. Germline trimming cut 1 base from V and 2 bases from J; bases unmatched to any gene: 7.

The chain has TRBV6-5 and TRBJ2-4; D is unresolved. The DNA end is a closer match to TRBJ2-7, so the J assignment may be wrong. Germline CDR1 is MNHEY and CDR2 is SVGAGI. This CDR3 spans 12 amino acids. The CDR3 sequence: CASNRDLYEQYF. The CDR3 DNA follows: TGTGCCAGCAATAGGGATCTCTACGAGCAGTACTTC.

The chain employs TRBV9 and TRBJ2-5; D gene unclear. From germline, CDR1 is SGDLS and CDR2 YYNGEE. Deletions cut 4 bases from V and 6 bases from J, with 19 bases between. This CDR3 contains 15 residues. CDR3 in amino acids: CASSLSIGIEKTQYF. The CDR3 DNA follows: TGTGCCAGCAGCCTCAGCATAGGGATCGAGAAGACCCAGTACTTC.

This clonotype was seen a handful of times. The chain is built from TRBV7-6 and TRBJ1-5, with 7 bases fitting TRBD1. Germline CDR1 reads SGHVS; CDR2 reads FNYEAQ. CDR3 length equals 13 residues. The V segment lost 1 base and the J segment 6 bases; nucleotides outside the gene matches: 0. CDR3 sequence: CASSLGTGQPQHF. The CDR3, as DNA: TGTGCCAGCAGCTTAGGGACAGGTCAGCCCCAGCATTTT.

This clonotype was observed a handful of times. J is TRBJ2-3 and V is TRBV24-1; a weak D match, TRBD1 (5 bases). The CDR3 is made up of 14 amino acids. The V end was cut by 7 bases, the J end by 4 bases, with 14 bases between. Germline loops: CDR1 KGHDR, CDR2 SFDVKD. Here the CDR3 DNA reads TGTGCCACCAGCGCCGATGACAGCCCAGATACGCAGTATTTT. Its protein product is CATSADDSPDTQYF.

This chain connects TRBV20-1 to TRBJ2-6; D uncertain. Germline CDR1 DFQATT, CDR2 SNEGSKA (reference sequence). Trimming left V 4 bases short and J 8 bases short, with 12 bases between. CDR3 length: 13 residues. The DNA of the CDR3 is TGCAGTGCTAAAATTATCGCCTCCAACGTCCTGACTTTC. It is translated as CSAKIIASNVLTF.

This clonotype was recorded once. The chain has TRBV10-3 and TRBJ2-2, with D tentatively TRBD1 or TRBD2 (6 bases each). Looked up from germline, CDR1 is ENHRY and CDR2 is SYGVKD. The V gene lost 8 bases and the J gene lost 3 bases, with 19 bases spanning the gap. The CDR3 has 16 residues. The chain's CDR3 is CAISSWGAIDTGELFF. CDR3 sequence (DNA): TGTGCCATCTCGTCCTGGGGGGCGATTGACACCGGGGAGCTGTTTTTT.

This clonotype was seen a few times. V gene TRBV9 combines with J gene TRBJ2-3; D perhaps matches TRBD2 (6 bases). V was pared by 0 bases and J by 0 bases, with 14 bases between. The CDR3 loop spans 17 amino acids. The germline V gene encodes CDR1 SGDLS and CDR2 YYNGEE. CDR3: CASSVGLGGDSTDTQYF. DNA for the CDR3: TGTGCCAGCAGCGTAGGACTCGGGGGTGATAGCACAGATACGCAGTATTTT. The variable domain in full, with the rest retrieved from reference TRBV9 and TRBJ2-3, is DSGVTQTPKHLITATGQRVTLRCSPRSGDLSVYWYQQSLDQGLQFLIQYYNGEERAKGNILERFSAQQFPDLHSELNLSSLELGDSALYFCASSVGLGGDSTDTQYFGPGTRLTVL.

Here the CDR3 DNA reads TGTGCCAGCAGTGCCGGGACTAGCGGGTTAACCTACAATGAGCAGTTCTTC. Amino acids: CASSAGTSGLTYNEQFF. The chain is built from TRBV6-1 and TRBJ2-1; 12 nucleotides line up with TRBD2. CDR3 size: 17 residues. Germline loops: CDR1 MNHNS, CDR2 SASEGT. With V trimmed by 4 bases and J by 2 bases, 6 bases remained unmatched.

As DNA, the CDR3 is TGCAGTGCTAGTCACATGGGGAATGGCTACACCTTC. The encoded protein is CSASHMGNGYTF. This chain joins TRBV20-1 and TRBJ1-2; D not resolved. Germline assignment: CDR1 DFQATT and CDR2 SNEGSKA (reference sequence). The CDR3 consists of 12 residues. V was clipped by 3 bases and J by 6 bases, with 11 bases between them.

This clonotype was observed at least ten times. The V and J genes are TRBV20-1 and TRBJ2-2; 7 bases agree with TRBD1. The CDR3 runs to 15 residues. Germline values: CDR1 DFQATT, CDR2 SNEGSKA (reference sequence). V was clipped by 5 bases and J by 4 bases; unmatched bases: 10. CDR3 bases: TGCAGTGCTCTAGAGAAGACAGGGTTCACCGGGGAGCTGTTTTTT. Translated, it gives CSALEKTGFTGELFF.

The chain joins TRBV20-1 to TRBJ2-3; D might be TRBD1 or TRBD2, each matching 5 bases. CDR1 is DFQATT, CDR2 SNEGSKA, per germline (reference sequence). CDR3 length: 13 residues. V lost 2 bases and J lost 2, with 8 bases in between. The CDR3 DNA is TGCAGTGCTAGAATCGGGGCCACAGATACGCAGTATTTT. It is translated as CSARIGATDTQYF.

The chain joins TRBV7-8 to TRBJ2-7; D not certain. Germline V gene data show CDR1 as SGHVS and CDR2 as FQNEAQ. This CDR3 contains 14 residues. The germline V and J ends were trimmed by 2 bases and 0 bases, with 8 bases remaining between them. The CDR3 sequence: CASSLNAYSYEQYF. The CDR3, as DNA: TGTGCCAGCAGCTTAAACGCCTACTCCTACGAGCAGTACTTC. Drawing the rest from reference TRBV7-8 and TRBJ2-7, the complete variable domain is GAGVSQSPRYKVAKRGQDVALRCDPISGHVSLFWYQQALGQGPEFLTYFQNEAQLDKSGLPSDRFFAERPEGSVSTLKIQRTQQEDSAVYLCASSLNAYSYEQYFGPGTRLTVT.

The genes are TRBV20-1 and TRBJ2-7; TRBD2 is a possible D gene (5 bases). Germline CDR1 DFQATT, CDR2 SNEGSKA (reference sequence). This CDR3 spans 14 amino acids. The V end lost 1 base, the J end lost 0 bases, and 10 bases lay between the germline ends. The CDR3 loop reads CSARGETPSYEQYF. The CDR3 DNA reads TGCAGTGCTAGAGGGGAGACACCCTCCTACGAGCAGTACTTC.

Here the CDR3 reads CASIDGNTDTQYF. DNA for the CDR3: TGCGCCAGCATTGACGGTAACACAGATACGCAGTATTTT. The chain combines TRBV10-1 with TRBJ2-3; D remains ambiguous. The CDR3 is made up of 13 amino acids. Germline lookup yields CDR1 WNHNN and CDR2 SYGVQD (reference sequence). With 7 bases removed from V and 2 bases from J, the gap between germline ends came to 10 bases.

This clonotype has a count of ten or more. This chain uses TRBV7-9 with TRBJ1-2; possibly TRBD1 for D (5 bases). This CDR3 comprises 15 residues. Trimming took off 1 base at V and 6 bases at J, with 15 bases between the two ends. Germline V lookup: CDR1 SEHNR, CDR2 FQNEAQ (reference sequence). CDR3 DNA sequence: TGTGCCAGCAGCTTAGGTGACTCGCCGGGGGATGGCTACACCTTC. It yields the protein CASSLGDSPGDGYTF.

The chain combines TRBV9 with TRBJ2-1; D may be TRBD1 or TRBD2 (5 bases each). The CDR3 spans 15 residues. Trimming stripped 5 bases from V and 5 bases from J, with 17 bases between. Germline V gene data show CDR1 as SGDLS and CDR2 as YYNGEE. Here the CDR3 DNA reads TGTGCCAGCAGTATCTCCGGGACGGCAGACAATGAGCAGTTCTTC. It is translated as CASSISGTADNEQFF.

The V call is TRBV5-1, the J call TRBJ1-5, with TRBD1 as a possible D gene (6 bases). CDR3 length equals 15 residues. V was shortened by 4 bases and J by 5 bases, with 16 bases between the two germline ends. Germline V gene data show CDR1 as SGHRS and CDR2 as YFSETQ. CDR3 region: CASSHSGGRDQPQHF. The CDR3 DNA reads TGCGCCAGCAGCCATAGTGGGGGGCGCGATCAGCCCCAGCATTTT. Using reference TRBV5-1 and TRBJ1-5 for the parts outside the CDR3, the full variable domain is KAGVTQTPRYLIKTRGQQVTLSCSPISGHRSVSWYQQTPGQGLQFLFEYFSETQRNKGNFPGRFSGRQFSNSRSEMNVSTLELGDSALYLCASSHSGGRDQPQHFGDGTRLSIL.

The chain joins TRBV10-3 to TRBJ2-7; unclear D gene. V lost 3 bases and J lost 1, with 13 bases in between. Germline CDR1 is ENHRY and CDR2 is SYGVKD. There are 15 residues in the CDR3. CDR3 protein: CAISDIRLVSYEQYF. The CDR3 DNA reads TGTGCCATCAGTGACATACGGCTAGTTTCCTACGAGCAGTACTTC.

This clonotype occurred a few times. V is TRBV20-1 and J is TRBJ2-3, with D perhaps matching TRBD1 or TRBD2 (5 bases each). CDR3 size: 15 residues. Germline CDR1 reads DFQATT; CDR2 reads SNEGSKA (reference sequence). Between the trimmed V and J ends, which lost 2 bases and 4 bases, there was a span of 16 bases. CDR3 DNA: TGCAGTGCTAGACCCCCGGGGACGGGCGCAGATACGCAGTATTTT. It is translated as CSARPPGTGADTQYF.